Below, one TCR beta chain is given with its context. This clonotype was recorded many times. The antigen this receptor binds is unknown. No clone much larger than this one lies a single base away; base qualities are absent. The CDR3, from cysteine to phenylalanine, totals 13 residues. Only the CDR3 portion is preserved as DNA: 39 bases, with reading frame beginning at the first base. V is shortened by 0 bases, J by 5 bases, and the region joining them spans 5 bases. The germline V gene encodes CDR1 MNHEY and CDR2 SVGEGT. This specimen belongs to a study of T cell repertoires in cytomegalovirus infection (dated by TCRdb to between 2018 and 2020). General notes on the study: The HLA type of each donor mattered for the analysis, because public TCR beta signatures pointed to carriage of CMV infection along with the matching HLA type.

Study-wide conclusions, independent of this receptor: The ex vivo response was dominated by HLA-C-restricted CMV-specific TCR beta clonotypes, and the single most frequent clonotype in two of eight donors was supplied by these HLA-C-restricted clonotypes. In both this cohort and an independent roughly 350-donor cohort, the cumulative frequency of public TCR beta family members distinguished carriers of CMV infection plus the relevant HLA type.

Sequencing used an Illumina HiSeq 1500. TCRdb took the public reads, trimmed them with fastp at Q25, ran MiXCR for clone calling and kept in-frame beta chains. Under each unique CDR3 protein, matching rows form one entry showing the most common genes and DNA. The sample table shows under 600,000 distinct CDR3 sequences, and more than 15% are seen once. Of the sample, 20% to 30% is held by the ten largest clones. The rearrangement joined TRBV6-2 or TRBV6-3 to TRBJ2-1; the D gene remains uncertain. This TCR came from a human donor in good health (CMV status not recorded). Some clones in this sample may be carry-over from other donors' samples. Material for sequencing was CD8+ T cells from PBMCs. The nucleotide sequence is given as TGTGCCAGCAGTTACTCGATTAACAATGAGCAGTTCTTC. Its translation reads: CASSYSINNEQFF.